Listed below are T cell receptor beta chains from one sample, sequenced in a study of blood T cell repertoires in COVID-19. Sequencing was performed with immunoSEQ multiplex PCR; in TCRdb, only in-frame clones are kept and a portion is missing. The table records 200,000 to 250,000 clones, approximately 80% of them present only once. The source material was peripheral blood. These receptors were collected from a woman at least 80 years old with COVID-19, enrolled during active disease. Both conserved end residues are trimmed from each CDR3. Each record gives: J gene, V gene, CDR3 protein.

j_gene: TRBJ1-2
v_gene: TRBV28
CDR3aa: ASSRSDRGQSRYGYT

j_gene: TRBJ2-1
v_gene: TRBV5-6
CDR3aa: ASSLDPWTSTYNEQF

j_gene: TRBJ1-3
v_gene: TRBV4-1
CDR3aa: ASSPRQGDSGNTIY

j_gene: TRBJ1-1
v_gene: TRBV28
CDR3aa: ASSADRGGRTEAF

j_gene: TRBJ1-1
v_gene: TRBV6-5
CDR3aa: ASRRTGDTEAF

j_gene: TRBJ1-2
v_gene: TRBV5-4
CDR3aa: ASSLVGGGAYGYT

j_gene: TRBJ1-2
v_gene: TRBV3-1/TRBV3-2
CDR3aa: ASSHRSNYGYT

j_gene: TRBJ2-1
v_gene: TRBV3-1/TRBV3-2
CDR3aa: ASRGTFSYNEQF

j_gene: TRBJ1-6
v_gene: TRBV10-3
CDR3aa: AITGTGGQGDNSPLH

j_gene: TRBJ2-2
v_gene: TRBV6-5
CDR3aa: ASSYSEQANTGELF

j_gene: TRBJ1-1
v_gene: TRBV2
CDR3aa: ASSEQGVRGTEAF

j_gene: TRBJ1-5
v_gene: TRBV7-8
CDR3aa: ASSLLALSNQPQH

j_gene: TRBJ1-5
v_gene: TRBV14
CDR3aa: ASSQDPGKGQPQH

j_gene: TRBJ2-3
v_gene: TRBV27
CDR3aa: ASSSARRTDTQY

j_gene: TRBJ1-2
v_gene: TRBV28
CDR3aa: ASQPGVEGYT

j_gene: TRBJ1-5
v_gene: TRBV7-2
CDR3aa: ASSKQPPGRAPNQPQH

j_gene: TRBJ1-3
v_gene: TRBV24-1
CDR3aa: ATSRSQGETGNTIY

j_gene: TRBJ2-7
v_gene: TRBV27
CDR3aa: ASRVVQGARHEQY

j_gene: TRBJ2-1
v_gene: TRBV30
CDR3aa: AWSVPRANEQF

j_gene: TRBJ2-1
v_gene: TRBV28
CDR3aa: ASGLAGAVTGYEQF

j_gene: TRBJ1-2
v_gene: TRBV7-9
CDR3aa: ASSLRQMSDGYT

j_gene: TRBJ1-2
v_gene: TRBV28
CDR3aa: ASSFRRGNGYT

j_gene: TRBJ1-1
v_gene: TRBV6-5
CDR3aa: ASRQGAGNTEAF

j_gene: TRBJ1-2
v_gene: TRBV12-3/TRBV12-4
CDR3aa: ASSLFGAVT